One sample yielded the 17 T cell receptor beta chains listed below, sequenced in a study of OX40 agonist ivuxolimab in advanced cancers. Clones were sequenced by immunoSEQ multiplex PCR, and TCRdb holds only the in-frame ones, with some missing. The data show around 100,000 clones, roughly 90% seen once. This sample comprised CD4+ or CD8+ T cells sorted from blood, obtained in a trial of the OX40 agonist ivuxolimab. The receptors originated from an adult with an advanced solid tumor such as melanoma, head and neck, liver or kidney cancer.

The chain carries TRBV21-1 and TRBJ2-2; the D segment call TRBD2 is taken from the table without a DNA check. TRBV21-1 is shown as a pseudogene. The CDR3 runs 16 residues. The CDR3: CASKIGKRVRTGELFF. CDR3 in DNA: TGTGCCAGCAAGATAGGCAAGAGGGTGAGGACCGGGGAGCTGTTTTTT.

The gene calls are TRBV4-1 and TRBJ1-5; 8 positions agree with TRBD1. V dropped 5 bases and J dropped 6; count of bases not matched to a gene: 9. Germline V gives CDR1 MGHRA, CDR2 YSYEKL. CDR3 length: 15 residues. Here the CDR3 reads CASSDRGSTGQPQHF. Written as DNA, the CDR3 is TGCGCCAGCAGCGACAGGGGATCGACCGGTCAGCCCCAGCATTTT.

The rearrangement links TRBV15 to TRBJ2-7, with TRBD2 matching over 7 bases. V lost 1 base, J lost 7 bases, and 10 bases stayed unmatched. Germline V gives CDR1 LNHNV, CDR2 YYDKDF (reference sequence). This CDR3 comprises 15 residues. CDR3 residues: CATSRGPAGTSEQYF. The CDR3 DNA follows: TGTGCCACCAGCAGAGGTCCAGCGGGAACTTCTGAGCAGTACTTC.

The DNA for the CDR3 is TGTGCCAGCAGCTTGTTTTGGTCTAGGAACAATGAGCAGTTCTTC. Protein product: CASSLFWSRNNEQFF. The chain joins TRBV11-2 to TRBJ2-1; D gene uncertain. From germline, CDR1 is SGHAT and CDR2 FQNNGV. The length of the CDR3 is 15 residues. Trimming stripped 3 bases from V and 5 bases from J, with 14 bases between.

V gene TRBV5-1 combines with J gene TRBJ2-1; no definite D call. The CDR3 loop spans 13 amino acids. In germline, CDR1 is SGHRS, CDR2 YFSETQ. V was clipped by 7 bases and J by 0 bases, with 8 bases between them. The CDR3, as DNA: TGCGCCAGCGGCTACACCTCCTACAATGAGCAGTTCTTC. It translates to CASGYTSYNEQFF. Full variable domain (missing parts from reference TRBV5-1 and TRBJ2-1): KAGVTQTPRYLIKTRGQQVTLSCSPISGHRSVSWYQQTPGQGLQFLFEYFSETQRNKGNFPGRFSGRQFSNSRSEMNVSTLELGDSALYLCASGYTSYNEQFFGPGTRLTVL.

The J gene is TRBJ1-1, the V gene TRBV7-3, with D perhaps matching TRBD1 (5 bases). This CDR3 comprises 13 residues. V dropped 2 bases and J dropped 4 bases, with 8 bases sitting between them. Germline V gives CDR1 SGHTA, CDR2 FQGTGA. CDR3 nucleotides: TGTGCCAGCAGCTTAGAGGGGAGCACTGAAGCTTTCTTT. Its protein product is CASSLEGSTEAFF.

V gene TRBV5-4 combines with J gene TRBJ2-1; tentative D call: TRBD2 (5 bases). The germline V and J ends were trimmed by 0 bases and 9 bases, with 13 bases remaining between them. This CDR3 is 14 amino acids long. Germline values: CDR1 SGHNT, CDR2 YYREEE (reference sequence). CDR3 amino acids: CASSLASPTSEQFF. CDR3 nucleotides: TGTGCCAGCAGCTTGGCTAGCCCGACATCTGAGCAGTTCTTC.

The genes are TRBV28 and TRBJ2-7; 10 nucleotides match TRBD2. The V gene's germline CDR1 is MDHEN and CDR2 SYDVKM. V lost 3 bases to trimming and J lost 4 bases; unmatched junction nucleotides: 0. The CDR3 is made up of 13 amino acids. The CDR3 reads CASSFSGGYEQYF. The CDR3 DNA follows: TGTGCCAGCAGTTTTAGCGGGGGGTACGAGCAGTACTTC. Using reference TRBV28 and TRBJ2-7 for the parts outside the CDR3, the full variable domain is DVKVTQSSRYLVKRTGEKVFLECVQDMDHENMFWYRQDPGLGLRLIYFSYDVKMKEKGDIPEGYSVSREKKERFSLILESASTNQTSMYLCASSFSGGYEQYFGPGTRLTVT.

This clone was detected once. The V gene is TRBV7-1, the J gene TRBJ1-2; D is unclear. Being an ORF, TRBV7-1 has a function that is uncertain. V lost 4 bases and J 7 bases, leaving 16 bases between the germline ends. CDR3 length: 14 amino acids. In DNA form, the CDR3 reads TGTGCCAGCAGCTTATATGCATCCGAGGGTGGCTACACCTTC. The encoded protein is CASSLYASEGGYTF.

The chain carries TRBV5-6 and TRBJ2-5; 7 nucleotides line up with TRBD2. Germline V gene lookup returns CDR1 SGHDT and CDR2 YYEEEE. CDR3 length: 16 residues. The ends lost 2 bases at V and 4 bases at J; junction bases unmatched: 11. CDR3 sequence: CASSLPSGEALETQYF. The DNA for the CDR3 is TGTGCCAGCAGCTTACCGAGCGGGGAGGCGTTAGAGACCCAGTACTTC.

The genes are TRBV6-1 and TRBJ2-3; D is unresolved. The length of the CDR3 is 13 residues. In germline, CDR1 is MNHNS, CDR2 SASEGT. V dropped 2 bases and J dropped 6 bases, with 9 bases sitting between them. The chain's CDR3 is CASSESGGDTQYF. The CDR3 region has the DNA TGTGCCAGCAGTGAATCGGGTGGGGATACGCAGTATTTT.

The chain employs TRBV7-9 and TRBJ1-1; D gene ambiguous. V was pared by 6 bases and J by 1 base, with 9 bases between. Germline V lookup: CDR1 SEHNR, CDR2 FQNEAQ (reference sequence). The CDR3 has 13 amino acids. The DNA of the CDR3 is TGTGCCAGCAGGGTACAGCAGAACACTGAAGCTTTCTTT. It is translated as CASRVQQNTEAFF. Filled out from reference TRBV7-9 and TRBJ1-1, the complete variable domain reads DTGVSQNPRHKITKRGQNVTFRCDPISEHNRLYWYRQTLGQGPEFLTYFQNEAQLEKSRLLSDRFSAERPKGSFSTLEIQRTEQGDSAMYLCASRVQQNTEAFFGQGTRLTVV.

CDR3 nucleotide sequence: TGTGCCAGCAGTTCCCTGGGACTCAAGGTGGGCCTCACGAGAAACAATGAGCAGTTCTTC. Encoded protein: CASSSLGLKVGLTRNNEQFF. V and J are TRBV27 and TRBJ2-1, with a possible D match to TRBD2 (6 bases). The CDR3 is made up of 20 amino acids. Germline CDR1 and CDR2: MNHEY and SMNVEV (reference sequence). Trimming left V 4 bases short and J 5 bases short, with 30 bases between.

The rearrangement joins TRBV5-1 to TRBJ2-7, with 13 bases lining up with TRBD2. Germline V CDR1 and CDR2: SGHRS, YFSETQ. This CDR3 has 15 amino acids. J gave up 2 bases and V 4 bases, and 3 bases lay outside the gene matches. The CDR3 nucleotides are TGCGCCAGCAGCCGCGGGACTAGCGGGACCTACGAGCAGTACTTC. Encoded protein: CASSRGTSGTYEQYF.

V gene TRBV5-6 combines with J gene TRBJ1-2, with 10 bases that match TRBD1. CDR3 length equals 15 residues. Germline V CDR1 and CDR2: SGHDT, YYEEEE. V lost 4 bases to trimming and J lost 6 bases; unmatched junction nucleotides: 9. The CDR3 DNA sequence: TGTGCCAGCAGCACGACAGGGGGCAGGAGGGATGGCTACACCTTC. Its translation is CASSTTGGRRDGYTF.

This chain uses TRBV28 with TRBJ1-5, with 8 bases matching TRBD1. Trimming removed 4 bases from V and 6 bases from J; junction bases left unmatched: 5. The V gene's germline CDR1 is MDHEN and CDR2 SYDVKM. The CDR3 is made up of 14 amino acids. CDR3 DNA: TGTGCCAGCAGTTCGGTCAGGGGGCGTCAGCCCCAGCATTTT. Protein product: CASSSVRGRQPQHF.

The chain carries TRBV28 and TRBJ1-3; weak D call: TRBD1 (5 bases). The CDR3 contains 17 residues. Trimming removed 6 bases from V and 5 bases from J, with 23 bases in between. Germline CDR1 reads MDHEN; CDR2 reads SYDVKM. CDR3 residues: CASSSSQGKDRRNTIYF. As DNA, the CDR3 is TGTGCCAGCAGCTCCTCTCAGGGAAAGGATAGGAGAAACACCATATATTTT.